What follows are 7 T cell receptor beta chains derived from one specimen sequenced in a study of cytomegalovirus exposure and HLA in healthy donors. Vbeta (60) and Jbeta (13) primers were used in the PCR. The protocol was immunoSEQ multiplex PCR, while the TCRdb copy is restricted to in-frame clones and leaves out a portion. The sample lists approximately 190,000 clones; 78% were seen once. The sequencing sample was made of PBMCs. The source is a woman aged 25 to 39 in good health and CMV-seropositive.

Only a few counts were recorded for this clone. The genes are TRBV5-1 and TRBJ1-1; D gene unclear. Germline V gene lookup returns CDR1 SGHRS and CDR2 YFSETQ. CDR3 size: 13 residues. V lost 1 base to trimming and J lost 1 base, with 5 bases between them. The CDR3 sequence is CASSLTENTEAFF. The CDR3 bases are TGCGCCAGCAGCTTGACAGAGAACACTGAAGCTTTCTTT. Using reference TRBV5-1 and TRBJ1-1 for the parts outside the CDR3, the full variable domain is KAGVTQTPRYLIKTRGQQVTLSCSPISGHRSVSWYQQTPGQGLQFLFEYFSETQRNKGNFPGRFSGRQFSNSRSEMNVSTLELGDSALYLCASSLTENTEAFFGQGTRLTVV.

This CDR3 is CASSSRTSYSTDTQYF. The CDR3 region has the DNA TGTGCCAGCAGCTCCAGGACAAGTTATAGCACAGATACGCAGTATTTT. The genes are TRBV7-9 and TRBJ2-3; D is possibly TRBD1 (5 bases). V gave up 4 bases and J gave up 0 bases, with 14 bases separating them. CDR3 length equals 16 residues. The germline CDR1 and CDR2 sequences are SEHNR and FQNEAQ (reference sequence).

This rearrangement joins TRBV7-2 to TRBJ1-2; TRBD1 is a possible D gene (6 bases). CDR1 is SGHTA and CDR2 is FQGNSA in the germline V gene. Trimming stripped 4 bases from V and 8 bases from J, with 14 bases between. The CDR3 contains 13 residues. CDR3 loop: CASSSGDRRGYTF. Here the CDR3 DNA reads TGTGCCAGCAGCTCAGGGGACCGACGGGGCTACACCTTC.

This clone was detected only a few times. The V and J genes are TRBV15 and TRBJ2-5; TRBD2 agrees at 7 bases. The DNA matches TRBJ2-7 better at its end, which makes the J call doubtful. Germline V gene lookup returns CDR1 LNHNV and CDR2 YYDKDF (reference sequence). This CDR3 spans 17 amino acids. CDR3: CATSRGGGLSGVYEQYF. The CDR3 DNA reads as TGTGCCACCAGCAGAGGCGGGGGACTAAGCGGGGTTTACGAGCAGTACTTC.

This sequence joins TRBV7-9 and TRBJ1-1, with no clear D. The CDR3 is 12 residues long. Germline CDR1 reads SEHNR; CDR2 reads FQNEAQ (reference sequence). The V end lost 3 bases, the J end lost 4 bases, and 6 bases lay between the germline ends. The CDR3 sequence is CASSFSGTEAFF. CDR3 nucleotides: TGTGCCAGCAGCTTTAGTGGCACTGAAGCTTTCTTT.

This chain joins TRBV18 and TRBJ1-1, with D perhaps matching TRBD1 (6 bases). V gave up 5 bases and J gave up 4 bases, with 17 bases separating them. This CDR3 has 15 amino acids. Germline V gene lookup returns CDR1 KGHSH and CDR2 LQKENI. The CDR3 DNA reads as TGTGCCAGCTCATTCGAATCAGGGGTTTCCACTGAAGCTTTCTTT. The encoded protein is CASSFESGVSTEAFF. The entire variable domain, with the rest obtained from reference TRBV18 and TRBJ1-1, is as follows: NAGVMQNPRHLVRRRGQEARLRCSPMKGHSHVYWYRQLPEEGLKFMVYLQKENIIDESGMPKERFSAEFPKEGPSILRIQQVVRGDSAAYFCASSFESGVSTEAFFGQGTRLTVV.

The chain joins TRBV5-4 to TRBJ2-1; 8 bases match TRBD2. This CDR3 region has 17 residues. Trimming removed 5 bases from V and 6 bases from J; junction bases left unmatched: 16. Germline CDR1 is SGHNT and CDR2 is YYREEE (reference sequence). As DNA, the CDR3 is TGTGCCAGCAGTCTATTGGGGGGCGGGAGGCCTCCCAATGAGCAGTTCTTC. Protein sequence: CASSLLGGGRPPNEQFF. Full variable domain (rest looked up from reference TRBV5-4 and TRBJ2-1): ETGVTQSPTHLIKTRGQQVTLRCSSQSGHNTVSWYQQALGQGPQFIFQYYREEENGRGNFPPRFSGLQFPNYSSELNVNALELDDSALYLCASSLLGGGRPPNEQFFGPGTRLTVL.